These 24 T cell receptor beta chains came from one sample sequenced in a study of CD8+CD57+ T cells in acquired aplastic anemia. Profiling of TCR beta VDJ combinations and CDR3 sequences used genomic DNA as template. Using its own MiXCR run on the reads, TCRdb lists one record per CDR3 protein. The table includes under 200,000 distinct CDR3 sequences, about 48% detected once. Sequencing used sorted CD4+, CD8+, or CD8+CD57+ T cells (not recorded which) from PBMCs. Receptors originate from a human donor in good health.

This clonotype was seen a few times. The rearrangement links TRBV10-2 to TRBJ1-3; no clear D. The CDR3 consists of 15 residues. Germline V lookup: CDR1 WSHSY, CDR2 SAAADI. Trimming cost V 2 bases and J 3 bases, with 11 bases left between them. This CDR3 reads CASSEGVGFGNTIYF. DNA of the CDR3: TGCGCCAGCAGTGAGGGGGTAGGCTTTGGAAACACCATATATTTT.

The DNA of the CDR3 is TGTGCCAGCAGCGTAGGTCCTAGCGGGGGATACGAGCAGTACTTC. Translating it yields CASSVGPSGGYEQYF. This sequence joins TRBV9 and TRBJ2-7, with 10 bases lining up with TRBD2. V shed 0 bases, J shed 4 bases, and the junction held 4 bases outside the gene matches. Per the germline V gene, CDR1 is SGDLS and CDR2 is YYNGEE. The CDR3 has 15 amino acids.

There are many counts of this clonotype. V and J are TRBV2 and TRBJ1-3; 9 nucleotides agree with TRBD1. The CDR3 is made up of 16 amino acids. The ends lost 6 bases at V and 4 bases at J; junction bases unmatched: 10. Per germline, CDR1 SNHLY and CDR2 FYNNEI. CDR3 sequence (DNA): TGTGCCAGCAGCGCCTGGGACAGGGTAGGAGGAAACACCATATATTTT. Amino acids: CASSAWDRVGGNTIYF.

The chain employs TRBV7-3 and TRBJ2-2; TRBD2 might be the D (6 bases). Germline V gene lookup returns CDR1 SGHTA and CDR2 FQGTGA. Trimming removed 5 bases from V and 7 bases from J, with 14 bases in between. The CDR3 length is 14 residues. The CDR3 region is CASSARSTSGELFF. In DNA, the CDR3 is TGTGCCAGCAGCGCCCGGTCGACTAGCGGGGAGCTGTTTTTT.

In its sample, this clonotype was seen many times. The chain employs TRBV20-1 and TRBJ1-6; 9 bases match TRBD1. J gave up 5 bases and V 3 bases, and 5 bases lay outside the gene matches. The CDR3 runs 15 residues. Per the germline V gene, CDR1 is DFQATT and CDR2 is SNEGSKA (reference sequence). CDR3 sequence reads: CSASGTGKNNSPLHF. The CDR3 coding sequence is TGCAGTGCTAGTGGGACAGGGAAAAATAATTCACCCCTCCACTTT.

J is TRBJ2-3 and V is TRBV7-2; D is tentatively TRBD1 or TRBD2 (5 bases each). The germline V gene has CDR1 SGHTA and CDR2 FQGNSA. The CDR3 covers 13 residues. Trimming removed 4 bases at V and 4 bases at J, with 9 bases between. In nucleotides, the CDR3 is TGTGCCAGCAGCTGGGGGTGGGCAGATACGCAGTATTTT. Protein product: CASSWGWADTQYF. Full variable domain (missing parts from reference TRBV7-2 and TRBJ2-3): GAGVSQSPSNKVTEKGKDVELRCDPISGHTALYWYRQSLGQGLEFLIYFQGNSAPDKSGLPSDRFSAERTGGSVSTLTIQRTQQEDSAVYLCASSWGWADTQYFGPGTRLTVL.

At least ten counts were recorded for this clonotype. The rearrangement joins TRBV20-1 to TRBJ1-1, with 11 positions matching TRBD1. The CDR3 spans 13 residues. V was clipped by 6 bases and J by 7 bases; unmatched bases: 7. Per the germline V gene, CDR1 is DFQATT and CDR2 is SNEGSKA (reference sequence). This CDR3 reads CSATDRGHGEAFF. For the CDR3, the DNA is TGCAGTGCCACGGACAGGGGGCATGGTGAAGCTTTCTTT.

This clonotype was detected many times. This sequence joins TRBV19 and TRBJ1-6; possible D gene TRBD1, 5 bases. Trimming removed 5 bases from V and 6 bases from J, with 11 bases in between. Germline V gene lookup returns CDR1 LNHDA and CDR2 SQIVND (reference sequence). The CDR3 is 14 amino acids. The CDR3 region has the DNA TGTGCCAGTAGTCGGGGTGGGGGTAATTCACCCCTCCACTTT. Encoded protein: CASSRGGGNSPLHF.

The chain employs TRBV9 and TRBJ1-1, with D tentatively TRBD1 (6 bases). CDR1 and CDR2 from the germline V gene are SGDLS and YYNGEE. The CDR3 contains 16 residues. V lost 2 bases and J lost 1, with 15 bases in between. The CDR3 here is CASSVDSVTGNTEAFF. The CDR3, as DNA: TGTGCCAGCAGCGTGGACAGTGTGACGGGGAACACTGAAGCTTTCTTT.

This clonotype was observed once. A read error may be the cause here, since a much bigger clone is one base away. In DNA, the CDR3 is TGCGCCAGCAGCTTGGGGCTAGCGGGGGTGCAGTTCTTC. Its translation: CASSLGLAGVQFF. The rearrangement links TRBV5-1 to TRBJ2-1; 10 nucleotides line up with TRBD2. V shed 0 bases and J 12 bases; nucleotides not matched to a gene: 3. This CDR3 comprises 13 residues. The germline CDR1 and CDR2 sequences are SGHRS and YFSETQ.

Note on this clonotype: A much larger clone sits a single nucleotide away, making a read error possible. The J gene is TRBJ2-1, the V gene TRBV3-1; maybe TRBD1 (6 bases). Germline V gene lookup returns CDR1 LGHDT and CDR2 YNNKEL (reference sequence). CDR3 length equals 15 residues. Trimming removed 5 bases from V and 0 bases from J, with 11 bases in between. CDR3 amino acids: CASSDDRSSYNEQFF. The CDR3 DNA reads TGTGCCAGCAGCGATGACAGGAGCTCCTACAATGAGCAGTTCTTC.

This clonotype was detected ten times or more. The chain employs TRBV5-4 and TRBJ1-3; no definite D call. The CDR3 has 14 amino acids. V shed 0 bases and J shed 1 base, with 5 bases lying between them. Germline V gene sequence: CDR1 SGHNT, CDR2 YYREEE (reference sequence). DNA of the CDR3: TGTGCCAGCAGCTTGGAAGGATCTGGAAACACCATATATTTT. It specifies CASSLEGSGNTIYF.

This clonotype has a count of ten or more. CDR3 sequence (DNA): TGTGCCAGCATACAAAGGGGGGGCTCTGGAAACACCATATATTTT. This codes for CASIQRGGSGNTIYF. The chain uses TRBV6-6 and TRBJ1-3; weak D call: TRBD1 (6 bases). V was cut by 7 bases and J by 0 bases, with 13 bases left in between. The germline V gene encodes CDR1 MNHNY and CDR2 SVGAGI (reference sequence). The CDR3 has 15 residues.

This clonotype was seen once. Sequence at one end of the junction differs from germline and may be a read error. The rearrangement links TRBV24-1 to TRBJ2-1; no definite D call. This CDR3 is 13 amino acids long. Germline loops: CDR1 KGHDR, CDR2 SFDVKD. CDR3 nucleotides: TGTGCCACCAGTGATGACTCCTACAATGAGCAGCTCTTC. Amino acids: CATSDDSYNEQLF.

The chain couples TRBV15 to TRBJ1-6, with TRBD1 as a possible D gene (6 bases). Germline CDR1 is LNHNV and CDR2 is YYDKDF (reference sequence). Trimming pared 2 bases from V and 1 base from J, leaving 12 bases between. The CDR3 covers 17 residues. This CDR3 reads CATSRTGKSSYNSPLHF. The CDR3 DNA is TGTGCCACCAGCAGAACAGGGAAGAGTTCCTATAATTCACCCCTCCACTTT.

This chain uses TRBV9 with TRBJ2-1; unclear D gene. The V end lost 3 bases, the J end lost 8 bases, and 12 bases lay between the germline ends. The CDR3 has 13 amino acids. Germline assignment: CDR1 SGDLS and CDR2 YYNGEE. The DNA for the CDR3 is TGTGCCAGCAGCGCGCCAAACTGGGATGAGCAGTTCTTC. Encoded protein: CASSAPNWDEQFF.

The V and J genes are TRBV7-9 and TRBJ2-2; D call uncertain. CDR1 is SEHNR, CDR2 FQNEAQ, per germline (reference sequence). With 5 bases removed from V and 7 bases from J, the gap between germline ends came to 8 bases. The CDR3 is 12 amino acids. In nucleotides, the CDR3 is TGTGCCAGCAGCCCCCGCGACGGGGAGCTGTTTTTT. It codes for CASSPRDGELFF.

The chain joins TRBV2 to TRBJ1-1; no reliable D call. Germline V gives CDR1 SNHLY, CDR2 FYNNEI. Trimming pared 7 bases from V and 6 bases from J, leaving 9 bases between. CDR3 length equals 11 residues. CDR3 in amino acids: CASMAGAEAFF. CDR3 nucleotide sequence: TGTGCCAGCATGGCAGGAGCTGAAGCTTTCTTT.

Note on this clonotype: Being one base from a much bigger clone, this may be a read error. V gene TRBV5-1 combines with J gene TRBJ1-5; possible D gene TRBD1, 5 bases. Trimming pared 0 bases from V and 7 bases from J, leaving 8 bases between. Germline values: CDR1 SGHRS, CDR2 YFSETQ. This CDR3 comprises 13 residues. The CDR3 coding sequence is TGCGCCAGCAGCTTGGTATGGGGGCAGCCCCAGCATTTT. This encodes CASSLVWGQPQHF.

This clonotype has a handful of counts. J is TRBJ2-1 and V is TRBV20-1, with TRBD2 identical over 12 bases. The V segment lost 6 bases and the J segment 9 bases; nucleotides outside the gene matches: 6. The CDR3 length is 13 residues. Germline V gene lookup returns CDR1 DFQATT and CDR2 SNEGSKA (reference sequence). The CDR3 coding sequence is TGCAGTGCCCTACTAGCGGGAGGCGGTGAGCAGTTCTTC. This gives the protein CSALLAGGGEQFF.

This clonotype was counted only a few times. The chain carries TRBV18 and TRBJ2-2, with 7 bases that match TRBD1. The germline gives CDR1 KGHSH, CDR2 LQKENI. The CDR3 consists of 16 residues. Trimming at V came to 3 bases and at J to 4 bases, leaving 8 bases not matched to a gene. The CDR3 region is CASSPPKGQTTGELFF. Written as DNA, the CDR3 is TGTGCCAGCTCACCTCCAAAGGGACAGACCACCGGGGAGCTGTTTTTT. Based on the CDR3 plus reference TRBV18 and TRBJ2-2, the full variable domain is NAGVMQNPRHLVRRRGQEARLRCSPMKGHSHVYWYRQLPEEGLKFMVYLQKENIIDESGMPKERFSAEFPKEGPSILRIQQVVRGDSAAYFCASSPPKGQTTGELFFGEGSRLTVL.

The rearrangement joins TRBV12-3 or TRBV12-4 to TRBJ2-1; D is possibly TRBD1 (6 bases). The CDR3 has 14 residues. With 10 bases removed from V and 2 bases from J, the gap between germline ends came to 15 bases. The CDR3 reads CATALRTAYNEQFF. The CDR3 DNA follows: TGTGCCACCGCACTCAGGACAGCCTACAATGAGCAGTTCTTC.

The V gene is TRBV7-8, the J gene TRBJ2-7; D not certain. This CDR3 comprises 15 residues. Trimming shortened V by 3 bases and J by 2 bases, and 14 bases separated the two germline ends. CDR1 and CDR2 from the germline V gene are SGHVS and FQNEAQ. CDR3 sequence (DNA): TGTGCCAGCAGCTTCGGTCAAACAATAACCTACGAGCAGTACTTC. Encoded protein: CASSFGQTITYEQYF.

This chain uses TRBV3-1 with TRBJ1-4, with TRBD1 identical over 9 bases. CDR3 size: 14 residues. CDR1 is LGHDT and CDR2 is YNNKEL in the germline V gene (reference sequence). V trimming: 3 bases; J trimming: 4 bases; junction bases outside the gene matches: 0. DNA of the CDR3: TGTGCCAGCAGCCAGGGACAGGGTAATGAAAAACTGTTTTTT. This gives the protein CASSQGQGNEKLFF.